This TCR beta chain appears in the sequencing data of a study of post-analysis software for immune sequencing data (dated by TCRdb to 2015 to 2017). Study-wide context: Relapsing-remitting, secondary progressive and progressive-relapsing multiple sclerosis were recorded as disease courses, and subtype annotation was lacking for some patients. The patient repertoires were set against around eleven previously published healthy control repertoires from donors whose ages ranged from roughly 6 to 26 years. A subset of samples was prepared in parallel using single-end sample barcoding, then pooled and co-amplified after Illumina adapter ligation. On the study overall, not on this receptor specifically: The control group was slightly older than the multiple sclerosis patient group. Four to six TRBV segments, including TRBV5-6, TRBV5-1 and TRBV20-1, were significantly more frequent in patients than controls. When samples were clustered directly using the F measure, samples prepared in the same batch co-clustered strongly, which prompted a batch-effect correction. Multiple sclerosis patients had significantly lower normalized Chao1 diversity than controls, a result that suggests substantial peripheral T-cell clonal expansion.

To demonstrate the VDJtools post-analysis software, the study profiled TCR beta repertoires from the peripheral blood of around 13 young patients with multiple sclerosis. The multiple sclerosis patients were children and adolescents between roughly 6 and 17 years of age. The cysteine opens and the phenylalanine closes a CDR3 of 13 amino acids. Kept here is only the CDR3 DNA, which spans 39 bases and is read in frame from base 1. Trimming removed 0 bases from V and 9 bases from J; the gene matches leave 3 bases unexplained. In the germline V gene (reference sequence), CDR1 corresponds to DFQATT and CDR2 to SNEGSKA. The library was made by PCR. TCRdb records Illumina HiSeq 2500 as the sequencer. To reduce PCR and sequencing biases, unique molecular identifiers were built into the TCR beta cDNA libraries. About 500,000 cDNA molecules were obtained per 1 to 10 million input T cells, so each molecule approximated one T cell. The patient libraries were prepared and sequenced with the same protocol used for the earlier healthy control dataset. Within a given batch, samples were prepared together, multiplexed and sequenced on the same HiSeq lane. The authors' pipeline ran thus. MIGEC handled the raw barcoded reads, throwing out single-read molecular identifier groups before consensus assembly and CDR3 extraction. Clonotype tables were post-analysed with VDJtools, and diversity was normalized by down-sampling all datasets to the smallest sample size. To correct batch-related cross-sample contamination, repertoire overlap clustering matched CDR3 amino acid sequences but not nucleotide sequences. Through fastp at Q25 and MiXCR, TCRdb rebuilt clones from the public reads, retaining in-frame beta chains. Rows with a matching CDR3 protein are joined into one entry that keeps the most common DNA and genes. These V and J calls are TCRdb output, not the study's own analysis. The sample table shows roughly 800,000 distinct CDR3 sequences, and 40% to 55% are seen once. Clones ranked in the top ten supply over 4.5% of the sample.

This clonotype has a handful of counts. The antigen it recognizes is unknown. No qualities accompany the bases; no much larger clone lies one base away. The sample was blood. The V and J segments used are TRBV20-1 and TRBJ2-1, with TRBD2 identical over 9 junction bases. This receptor was identified in a girl between 5 and 17 years old with multiple sclerosis. The CDR3 reads CSARELAGGEQFF. The sequenced DNA is TGCAGTGCTAGAGAACTAGCGGGCGGTGAGCAGTTCTTC.